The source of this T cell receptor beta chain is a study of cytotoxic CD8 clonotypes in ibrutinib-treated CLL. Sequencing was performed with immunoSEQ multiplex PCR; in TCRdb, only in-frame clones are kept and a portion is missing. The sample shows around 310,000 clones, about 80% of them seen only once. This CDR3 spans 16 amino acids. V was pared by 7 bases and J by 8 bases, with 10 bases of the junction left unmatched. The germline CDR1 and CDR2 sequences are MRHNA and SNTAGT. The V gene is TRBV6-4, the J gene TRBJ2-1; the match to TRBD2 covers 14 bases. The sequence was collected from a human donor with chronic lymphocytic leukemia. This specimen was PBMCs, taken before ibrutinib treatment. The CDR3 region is CASIFPGTSGSHEQFF. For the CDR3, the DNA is TGTGCCAGCATCTTCCCCGGGACTAGCGGGAGCCATGAGCAGTTCTTC.